The T cell receptor (beta chain) described here comes from a study of cytomegalovirus exposure and HLA in healthy donors. Study results and limitations: Reports showed the classifier diagnosing cytomegalovirus status with high specificity and sensitivity. Presence/absence analyses treated sequencing depth as roughly uniform across donors. Productive status was seen about 87% or about 30% of the time for most TCR beta V segments in an earlier analysis.

About this clone itself: The antigen remains undetermined.

13 Jbeta primers and 60 Vbeta primers were used for the PCR. The method was immunoSEQ multiplex PCR; TCRdb's version includes in-frame clones alone and lacks a portion of them. The sample carries about 160,000 clones, approximately 80% recorded once. Germline CDR1 is MDHEN and CDR2 is SYDVKM. V lost 6 bases, J lost 4 bases, and 15 bases lay in between. The CDR3 runs to 14 residues. Nominally healthy donors were sampled, though unrecorded immune exposures were likely. The gene calls are TRBV28 and TRBJ1-2; tentatively, D is TRBD1 (5 bases). The sample consisted of PBMCs. The receptor's source is a man aged 45-60 years in good health and CMV-seropositive. CDR3 in amino acids: CASRYPGGSYGYTF. In nucleotides, the CDR3 is TGTGCCAGCAGGTACCCCGGGGGAAGCTATGGCTACACCTTC.